This T cell receptor beta chain was sequenced in a study of CD8+CD57+ T cells in acquired aplastic anemia. Study results and limitations: Patients and controls were not found to differ significantly in CD8+ Simpson's diversity.

Worth noting for this clonotype: The antigen is undetermined.

Patients who underwent sequencing had shown CD8+CD57+ cell expansion by flow cytometry. TCR beta VDJ and CDR3 profiles were obtained from a genomic DNA template. TCRdb independently ran MiXCR on the reads; one entry per CDR3 protein. The table records 150,000 to 200,000 distinct CDR3 sequences, about 50% of them present only once. This CDR3 is 14 amino acids long. Deletions cut 6 bases from V and 6 bases from J, with 12 bases between. Germline-derived CDR1 and CDR2 are MNHEY and SMNVEV (reference sequence). This chain connects TRBV27 to TRBJ1-6; D remains ambiguous. The source of this sequence is a human donor with aplastic anemia. The sequenced sample was sorted CD4+, CD8+, or CD8+CD57+ T cells (not recorded which) from PBMCs. The CDR3 bases are TGTGCCAGCAGCTTGTGGACGGTTAATTCACCCCTCCACTTT. It is translated as CASSLWTVNSPLHF.